One and the same sample provided the 26 T cell receptor beta chains below, sequenced in a study of human T cells and chemical hapten exposure. TCRdb re-analysed the RACE reads in MiXCR, keeping a single row per CDR3 protein. Of roughly 200,000 distinct CDR3 sequences in the sample, 24% are singletons; the top ten hold 2.5%. Time point of the sample: patch test 3, about 24 weeks after DPC sensitization. The treatment is: therapeutic diphenylcyclopropenone sensitization with weekly scalp DPC. The sequenced sample was whole blood, obtained in connection with sensitization to the hapten diphenylcyclopropenone (DPC). All receptors come from a woman aged 40 to 50 with alopecia areata. Some clones in this sample may be carry-over from other donors' samples.

The chain links TRBV30 to TRBJ2-5; D not certain. The germline gives CDR1 GTSNPN, CDR2 SVGIG (reference sequence). The CDR3 loop spans 13 amino acids. The V and J ends lost 0 bases and 2 bases respectively, with 7 bases between them. The CDR3 loop is CAWSVLIQETQYF. The CDR3 nucleotides read TGTGCCTGGAGTGTACTAATACAAGAGACCCAGTACTTC.

The rearrangement links TRBV20-1 to TRBJ2-5; D perhaps matches TRBD1 (5 bases). Trimming cost V 0 bases and J 2 bases, with 13 bases left between them. The germline CDR1 and CDR2 sequences are DFQATT and SNEGSKA (reference sequence). This CDR3 has 15 residues. The CDR3 nucleotides are TGCAGTGCTAGAGATGGAGCGCAGGGACAAGAGACCCAGTACTTC. Translated: CSARDGAQGQETQYF.

This clonotype showed up just a few times. The chain uses TRBV7-2 and TRBJ2-1; TRBD2 matches at 7 bases. The CDR3 is 17 amino acids. CDR1 SGHTA and CDR2 FQGNSA come from the germline V gene. With V trimmed by 2 bases and J by 7 bases, 14 bases remained unmatched. CDR3 nucleotides: TGTGCCAGCAGCTTATACTCGGGGGAGGGCCTCGGTAATGAGCAGTTCTTC. Amino acid sequence: CASSLYSGEGLGNEQFF. The entire variable domain, with the rest obtained from reference TRBV7-2 and TRBJ2-1, is as follows: GAGVSQSPSNKVTEKGKDVELRCDPISGHTALYWYRQSLGQGLEFLIYFQGNSAPDKSGLPSDRFSAERTGGSVSTLTIQRTQQEDSAVYLCASSLYSGEGLGNEQFFGPGTRLTVL.

The chain combines TRBV4-3 with TRBJ2-2; 15 nucleotides line up with TRBD2. CDR3 length: 17 amino acids. Germline CDR1 is LGHNA and CDR2 is YSLEER. The V and J ends lost 3 bases and 5 bases, in that order; junction bases with no gene match: 4. The CDR3 DNA reads as TGCGCCAGCAGCCAGGCCGGGACTAGCGGGAGGACCGGGGAGCTGTTTTTT. It translates to CASSQAGTSGRTGELFF.

This clonotype has just a few counts. This chain links TRBV28 with TRBJ1-2; 10 bases line up with TRBD1. Germline V gene sequence: CDR1 MDHEN, CDR2 SYDVKM. This CDR3 has 17 amino acids. J was trimmed by 4 bases and V by 6 bases; bases with no gene match: 14. The CDR3: CASRSTTGTGAIYGYTF. As DNA, the CDR3 is TGTGCCAGCAGGTCTACTACCGGGACAGGGGCCATCTATGGCTACACCTTC.

The V call is TRBV9, the J call TRBJ2-2; D gene uncertain. Trimming cost V 0 bases and J 0 bases, with 9 bases left between them. Germline V gene data show CDR1 as SGDLS and CDR2 as YYNGEE. The CDR3 length is 16 residues. CDR3 region: CASSVARISNTGELFF. The CDR3 DNA reads as TGTGCCAGCAGCGTAGCTCGGATCTCGAACACCGGGGAGCTGTTTTTT.

This rearrangement joins TRBV12-5 to TRBJ1-2; D gene unclear. This CDR3 comprises 13 residues. Germline assignment: CDR1 LGHNT and CDR2 FRNRAP. V lost 5 bases to trimming and J lost 4 bases, with 11 bases between them. CDR3 coding DNA: TGTGCTAGTGGTCGATCAGGAGGCTATGGCTACACCTTC. Its translation: CASGRSGGYGYTF. Looking up the rest from reference TRBV12-5 and TRBJ1-2 gives the full variable domain: DARVTQTPRHKVTEMGQEVTMRCQPILGHNTVFWYRQTMMQGLELLAYFRNRAPLDDSGMPKDRFSAEMPDATLATLKIQPSEPRDSAVYFCASGRSGGYGYTFGSGTRLTVV.

This clonotype has more than one count but fewer than ten. DNA of the CDR3: TGCAGTGCTAGGGTCAGGGGGAACGAGCCCCAGCATTTT. Translated: CSARVRGNEPQHF. This chain links TRBV20-1 with TRBJ1-5; 7 positions agree with TRBD1. V trimming: 3 bases; J trimming: 8 bases; junction bases outside the gene matches: 7. The CDR3 is made up of 13 amino acids. Per the germline V gene, CDR1 is DFQATT and CDR2 is SNEGSKA (reference sequence).

This clonotype turned up a few times. The genes are TRBV15 and TRBJ1-2; D call uncertain. Per germline, CDR1 LNHNV and CDR2 YYDKDF (reference sequence). The V and J ends lost 2 bases and 8 bases respectively, with 9 bases between them. The CDR3 runs 12 residues. The CDR3, as DNA: TGTGCCACCAGCAGACTAAGAGAAGGCTACACCTTC. Amino acids: CATSRLREGYTF.

The chain joins TRBV14 to TRBJ2-3, with TRBD2 matching 10 bases. V trimming: 4 bases; J trimming: 3 bases; junction bases outside the gene matches: 7. The CDR3 is made up of 16 amino acids. Germline V lookup: CDR1 SGHDN, CDR2 FVKESK. CDR3 DNA: TGTGCCAGCAGCCCTCTAAGCGGGAGGGGGACAGATACGCAGTATTTT. Residues: CASSPLSGRGTDTQYF.

This chain uses TRBV4-2 with TRBJ2-1, with D possibly matching TRBD2 (5 bases). V lost 1 base, J lost 10 bases, and 11 bases lay in between. Looked up from germline, CDR1 is LGHNA and CDR2 is YNFKEQ. The CDR3 sequence is 13 residues long. Written as DNA, the CDR3 is TGTGCCAGCAGCCAAGTGGGAGCGAGGGAGCAGTTCTTC. Its protein product is CASSQVGAREQFF.

This clonotype was counted between two and nine times. The CDR3 nucleotides are TGCAGTGGACAGGGGACCTACGAGCAGTACTTC. Translating it yields CSGQGTYEQYF. V is TRBV20-1 and J is TRBJ2-7, with 8 bases that match TRBD1. The V segment lost 7 bases and the J segment 2 bases; nucleotides outside the gene matches: 1. Per germline, CDR1 DFQATT and CDR2 SNEGSKA (reference sequence). This CDR3 spans 11 amino acids.

The V and J genes are TRBV12-3 or TRBV12-4 and TRBJ2-5; 9 bases align to TRBD1. The CDR3 is made up of 13 amino acids. V dropped 4 bases and J dropped 4; count of bases not matched to a gene: 1. The CDR3 DNA sequence: TGTGCCAGCAGTTGGGGACAGGGAGAGACCCAGTACTTC. This translates into CASSWGQGETQYF.

The J gene is TRBJ2-5, the V gene TRBV29-1; TRBD1 aligns across 9 bases. CDR1 and CDR2 from the germline V gene are SQVTM and ANQGSEA. Trimming at V came to 4 bases and at J to 4 bases, leaving 4 bases not matched to a gene. The CDR3 has 13 residues. CDR3 nucleotides: TGCAGCGTTGTAAGGACAGGGGTAGAGACCCAGTACTTC. Protein product: CSVVRTGVETQYF.

The V gene is TRBV4-3, the J gene TRBJ2-7; 8 nucleotides match TRBD2. The CDR3 is made up of 15 amino acids. In germline, CDR1 is LGHNA, CDR2 YSLEER. J lost 3 bases, V lost 0 bases, and 4 bases had no gene match. CDR3 in DNA: TGCGCCAGCAGCCAAGACCGGGGGACTAGCTACGAGCAGTACTTC. This encodes CASSQDRGTSYEQYF.

Only a few counts were recorded for this clonotype. The chain has TRBV28 and TRBJ2-5; 10 bases are shared with TRBD2. V was clipped by 3 bases and J by 4 bases; unmatched bases: 5. Germline assignment: CDR1 MDHEN and CDR2 SYDVKM. The CDR3 covers 15 residues. CDR3 sequence reads: CASSFSGRRAETQYF. The CDR3 nucleotides are TGTGCCAGCAGTTTTAGCGGGAGGAGGGCAGAGACCCAGTACTTC.

This clonotype turned up a few times. The V gene is TRBV11-2, the J gene TRBJ2-3, with D maybe TRBD2 (5 bases). The CDR3 totals 14 residues. Between the trimmed V and J ends, which lost 5 bases and 6 bases, there was a span of 15 bases. Per germline, CDR1 SGHAT and CDR2 FQNNGV. The DNA for the CDR3 is TGTGCCAGCAGCCGGACTGGTCCTTGGGATACGCAGTATTTT. Protein: CASSRTGPWDTQYF.

V gene TRBV27 combines with J gene TRBJ1-5; 7 bases are shared with TRBD1. CDR1 is MNHEY, CDR2 SMNVEV, per germline (reference sequence). This CDR3 is 17 amino acids long. With V trimmed by 3 bases and J by 3 bases, 11 bases remained unmatched. This chain's CDR3 is CASSLRGAQGPNQPQHF. In nucleotides, the CDR3 is TGTGCCAGCAGTTTGAGAGGCGCACAGGGGCCCAATCAGCCCCAGCATTTT.

In this sample, this clonotype turned up a few times. The V gene is TRBV7-3, the J gene TRBJ1-1; D gene ambiguous. The CDR3 is 13 residues long. The germline V gene encodes CDR1 SGHTA and CDR2 FQGTGA. V was clipped by 3 bases and J by 1 base, with 6 bases between them. The CDR3, as DNA: TGTGCCAGCAGCTTCTCGGGGAACACTGAAGCTTTCTTT. Protein product: CASSFSGNTEAFF.

The chain couples TRBV10-3 to TRBJ2-7; 8 nucleotides align to TRBD2. The CDR3 has 15 residues. Germline values: CDR1 ENHRY, CDR2 SYGVKD. With 4 bases clipped from V and 6 bases from J, the junction kept 11 bases outside the gene matches. The CDR3 DNA follows: TGTGCCATCAGTGCCTCCGGGACTAGTACTGGCGAGCAGTACTTC. Its protein is CAISASGTSTGEQYF.

V and J are TRBV5-1 and TRBJ2-7; 8 bases fit TRBD1. V was clipped by 4 bases and J by 4 bases; unmatched bases: 4. Germline CDR1 SGHRS, CDR2 YFSETQ. The CDR3 consists of 13 residues. Here the CDR3 DNA reads TGCGCCAGCAGCATGACAGGGGAGTACGAGCAGTACTTC. Encoded protein: CASSMTGEYEQYF.

The chain employs TRBV20-1 and TRBJ2-1; 10 bases are shared with TRBD2. J lost 0 bases, V lost 6 bases, and 11 bases had no gene match. The CDR3 contains 17 residues. The germline CDR1 and CDR2 sequences are DFQATT and SNEGSKA (reference sequence). CDR3 loop: CSASGRGAHSSYNEQFF. CDR3 nucleotide sequence: TGCAGTGCCAGCGGGAGGGGGGCCCACAGCTCCTACAATGAGCAGTTCTTC.

In this sample, this clonotype turned up a few times. The rearrangement joins TRBV28 to TRBJ1-2, with D maybe TRBD1 (5 bases). Looked up from germline, CDR1 is MDHEN and CDR2 is SYDVKM. V lost 8 bases and J 4 bases, leaving 11 bases between the germline ends. CDR3 size: 12 residues. The CDR3 is CASSGTVYGYTF. In DNA form, the CDR3 reads TGTGCCAGCTCCGGGACCGTCTATGGCTACACCTTC.

There are a few counts of this clonotype. This chain connects TRBV28 to TRBJ1-4, with D perhaps matching TRBD1 (6 bases). Trimming left V 8 bases short and J 5 bases short, with 12 bases between. Germline CDR1 reads MDHEN; CDR2 reads SYDVKM. CDR3 length equals 13 residues. DNA of the CDR3: TGTGCCAGCTGGGGGCAGGGAAATGAAAAACTGTTTTTT. Protein product: CASWGQGNEKLFF. Combining the CDR3 with reference TRBV28 and TRBJ1-4 gives the whole variable domain DVKVTQSSRYLVKRTGEKVFLECVQDMDHENMFWYRQDPGLGLRLIYFSYDVKMKEKGDIPEGYSVSREKKERFSLILESASTNQTSMYLCASWGQGNEKLFFGSGTQLSVL.

The table lists this clonotype with many counts. The chain employs TRBV29-1 and TRBJ2-7; tentatively, D is TRBD1 or TRBD2 (6 bases each). This CDR3 is built from 13 residues. Per germline, CDR1 SQVTM and CDR2 ANQGSEA. V was clipped by 6 bases and J by 6 bases, with 18 bases between them. In DNA, the CDR3 is TGCAGCGTGAAGGGGGGACCTCGCGGCGAGCAGTACTTC. Protein sequence: CSVKGGPRGEQYF.

This clonotype occurred a few times. V is TRBV4-2 and J is TRBJ2-1, with D possibly being TRBD2 (6 bases). Deletions cut 5 bases from V and 8 bases from J, with 13 bases between. This CDR3 region has 13 residues. Germline CDR1 reads LGHNA; CDR2 reads YNFKEQ. The CDR3 loop is CASSRGRGDEQFF. The CDR3 region has the DNA TGTGCCAGCAGCAGGGGCCGCGGGGATGAGCAGTTCTTC.